The clone carrying this TCR beta chain showed up just a few times. The antigen remains undetermined. The V gene's germline CDR1 is SEHNR and CDR2 FQNEAQ (reference sequence). V trimming: 5 bases; J trimming: 2 bases; junction bases outside the gene matches: 9. The CDR3 loop spans 15 amino acids. TRB rearrangements spanning V, D and J were amplified using mixed TRB-A/B primers. TCRdb called the multiplex PCR reads again in MiXCR, with one record for every CDR3 protein. The sample holds some 1,800 distinct CDR3 sequences, 50% to 60% seen once. This entry is derived from a study of T cell repertoires in aging, cancer and after chemotherapy. Looking at the study overall: Patients with glioblastoma brain tumors were sampled before and after temozolomide-based therapy.

Regarding the study as a whole: In healthy donors, age-related TCR diversity loss mainly reflected lost richness. Compared with age-matched healthy donors, untreated hematological or solid cancer patients showed higher blood TCR clonality. The repertoire data cannot show anything about immunological memory following chemotherapy.

TCR beta rearrangements were amplified from peripheral blood genomic DNA. Source material: blood. The V and J genes are TRBV7-9 and TRBJ2-7, with 7 bases lining up with TRBD1. The clonotype comes from a human donor with a solid tumor. The CDR3 region is CASSPLTGSAYEQYF. CDR3 in DNA: TGTGCCAGCAGCCCTCTGACAGGGAGTGCCTACGAGCAGTACTTC.